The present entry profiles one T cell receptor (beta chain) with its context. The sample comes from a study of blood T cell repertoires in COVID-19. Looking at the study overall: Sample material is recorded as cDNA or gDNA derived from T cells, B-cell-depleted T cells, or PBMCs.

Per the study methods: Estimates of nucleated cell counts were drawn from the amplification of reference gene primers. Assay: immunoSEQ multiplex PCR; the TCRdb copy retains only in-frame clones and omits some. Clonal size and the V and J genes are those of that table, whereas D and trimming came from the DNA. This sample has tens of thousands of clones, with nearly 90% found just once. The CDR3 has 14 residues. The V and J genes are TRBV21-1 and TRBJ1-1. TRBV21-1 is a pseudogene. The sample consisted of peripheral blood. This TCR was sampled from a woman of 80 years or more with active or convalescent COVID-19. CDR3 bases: TGTGCCAGCAGCAAAGGAAAGGGAGACACTGAAGCTTTCTTT. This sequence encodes CASSKGKGDTEAFF.